This paragraph reports one TCR beta chain. No antigen is known for it. The data were obtained in a study of T cell responses to AZD1222 COVID-19 vaccine. Study details: Second-dose recipients at about 4 or about 12 weeks were treated as one pooled group.

Data came from immunoSEQ multiplex PCR; TCRdb stores just in-frame clones and leaves some out. The data contain some 140,000 clones, about 90% of them singletons. Regarding the study as a whole: Once two AZD1222 doses were given, Spike-specific TCR breadth and depth went up. Donors in the cohort were predominantly white British and more often female, and clonal diversity was possibly underestimated. Sampling that yielded the repertoires occurred only after the peak T cell response.

This CDR3 is built from 17 residues. Germline assignment: CDR1 LNHDA and CDR2 SQIVND (reference sequence). Trimming at V came to 4 bases and at J to 8 bases, leaving 16 bases not matched to a gene. The TCR comes from an adult in good health. The specimen was peripheral blood, collected on day 0 of AZD1222 vaccination. The chain uses TRBV19 and TRBJ2-1; 8 nucleotides agree with TRBD1. The CDR3 loop reads CASSRITRTGRGDEQFF. The CDR3 DNA is TGTGCCAGTAGTAGGATCACCAGGACAGGGCGCGGGGATGAGCAGTTCTTC.